The T cell receptor beta chain described here comes from a study of T cells in Graves' hyperthyroidism and ophthalmopathy. Study in general: It was at initial diagnosis, before any treatment, that peripheral blood was collected. Study-wide results and limits: Appearing also in blood were most of the thyroid clonotypes expanded above 0.001.

Amplified TCR beta CDR3 regions came from RNA transcripts. First-round RT-PCR of the TCR CDR3 relied on the HTBI primer set. A single record per CDR3 protein comes from TCRdb applying MiXCR to the multiplex PCR reads. Seen here are around 800,000 distinct CDR3 sequences, around 39% observed once, and the top ten hold 8.9%. The germline V and J ends were trimmed by 4 bases and 2 bases, with 9 bases remaining between them. The CDR3 has 12 residues. Germline V CDR1 and CDR2: SQVTM, ANQGSEA. It was uncontrolled infection, other autoimmune disease, pregnancy or lactation that excluded patients. This sample holds PBMCs from 8 to 10 ml fresh peripheral blood. A remark on this clonotype: Its cognate antigen is unknown.

Input material: blood. The V and J genes are TRBV29-1 and TRBJ2-7; no clear D. This clonotype was obtained from a man aged 18 to 29 with Graves' hyperthyroidism. The CDR3 spells CSVVMVAYEQYF. In nucleotides, the CDR3 is TGCAGCGTTGTGATGGTAGCCTACGAGCAGTACTTC.